Presented here are 16 T cell receptor beta chains from one specimen sequenced in a study of shared clonotypes between healthy human individuals. This table comes from immunoSEQ multiplex PCR, and its TCRdb copy is limited to in-frame clones, with some not included. The data show under 600,000 clones, about 96% seen once. Sequencing input: naive CD4+ T cells sorted from blood. Specified subset: CD45RA+ positively selected. These receptor sequences come from a woman aged 25-40 years in good health.

V and J are TRBV10-1 and TRBJ2-7; D is ambiguous. Germline CDR1 reads WNHNN; CDR2 reads SYGVQD (reference sequence). The CDR3 extends over 13 amino acids. Trimming took 4 bases from V and 3 from J, leaving 10 bases between them. CDR3 region: CASSVSYGYEQYF. The CDR3 coding sequence is TGCGCCAGCAGTGTTTCCTACGGCTACGAGCAGTACTTC.

The rearrangement uses TRBV6-1 and TRBJ1-5, with D perhaps TRBD1 (5 bases). V was trimmed by 4 bases and J by 2 bases, leaving 9 bases between them. The CDR3 is 14 amino acids. Germline V gives CDR1 MNHNS, CDR2 SASEGT. CDR3 nucleotides: TGTGCCAGCAGTGCTTTGGGGGGCAATCAGCCCCAGCATTTT. Amino acids: CASSALGGNQPQHF.

This chain links TRBV25-1 with TRBJ2-1, with D possibly TRBD2 on 5 matching bases. This CDR3 is 12 amino acids long. V lost 8 bases, J lost 13 bases, and 18 bases lay in between. Germline CDR1 is MGHDK and CDR2 is SYGVNS. The CDR3 DNA reads TGTGCCAGCGCTAAATCTAGCTCCTCTCAGTTCTTC. It translates to CASAKSSSSQFF.

The chain employs TRBV18 and TRBJ2-7, with 11 bases fitting TRBD1. The ends lost 4 bases at V and 3 bases at J; junction bases unmatched: 2. This CDR3 is 14 amino acids long. CDR1 is KGHSH, CDR2 LQKENI, per germline. The CDR3 region has the DNA TGTGCCAGCTCACAAGGGACAGGGGGCTACGAGCAGTACTTC. Its protein is CASSQGTGGYEQYF.

The V gene is TRBV19, the J gene TRBJ2-4, with 9 bases aligning to TRBD2. With V trimmed by 7 bases and J by 0 bases, 22 bases remained unmatched. Germline assignment: CDR1 LNHDA and CDR2 SQIVND (reference sequence). CDR3 length: 21 amino acids. The CDR3 protein is CASTPPGLAGRRVLAKNIQYF. The CDR3 DNA sequence: TGTGCCAGTACCCCCCCCGGGCTAGCGGGGCGTCGTGTACTAGCCAAAAACATTCAGTACTTC.

The V gene is TRBV5-1, the J gene TRBJ1-3; D unresolved. Germline CDR1 and CDR2: SGHRS and YFSETQ. Trimming took off 0 bases at V and 0 bases at J, with 10 bases between the two ends. The CDR3 runs 16 residues. CDR3 in amino acids: CASSLAARSSGNTIYF. The DNA of the CDR3 is TGCGCCAGCAGCTTGGCTGCCAGGAGCTCTGGAAACACCATATATTTT. Full variable domain (outside the CDR3, taken from reference TRBV5-1 and TRBJ1-3): KAGVTQTPRYLIKTRGQQVTLSCSPISGHRSVSWYQQTPGQGLQFLFEYFSETQRNKGNFPGRFSGRQFSNSRSEMNVSTLELGDSALYLCASSLAARSSGNTIYFGEGSWLTVV.

The chain couples TRBV11-3 to TRBJ2-5; D unclear. CDR1 and CDR2 (germline): SGHNT, YENEEA. This CDR3 is built from 12 residues. Deletions cut 0 bases from V and 2 bases from J, with 1 base between. DNA of the CDR3: TGTGCCAGCAGCTTAGATCAAGAGACCCAGTACTTC. Protein sequence: CASSLDQETQYF.

The genes are TRBV19 and TRBJ1-4, with 9 bases fitting TRBD1. CDR3 size: 15 residues. CDR1 is LNHDA, CDR2 SQIVND, per germline (reference sequence). The J segment lost 8 bases and the V segment lost 7 bases, leaving 11 bases of the junction unmatched. The CDR3 DNA is TGTGCCAGTACCGACGCCGGACAGGGGTTCGAAAAACTGTTTTTT. Translation: CASTDAGQGFEKLFF. Drawing the rest from reference TRBV19 and TRBJ1-4, the complete variable domain is DGGITQSPKYLFRKEGQNVTLSCEQNLNHDAMYWYRQDPGQGLRLIYYSQIVNDFQKGDIAEGYSVSREKKESFPLTVTSAQKNPTAFYLCASTDAGQGFEKLFFGSGTQLSVL.

The CDR3: CASTEVGSLRGELFF. CDR3 DNA sequence: TGTGCCAGCACTGAGGTCGGTAGCCTACGGGGGGAGCTGTTTTTT. J is TRBJ2-2 and V is TRBV27, with D unclear. CDR1 is MNHEY and CDR2 is SMNVEV in the germline V gene (reference sequence). CDR3 size: 15 residues. V lost 7 bases and J 8 bases, leaving 20 bases between the germline ends.

This chain uses TRBV19 with TRBJ2-3; no definite D call. Trimming pared 3 bases from V and 6 bases from J, leaving 4 bases between. The CDR3 contains 11 residues. From germline, CDR1 is LNHDA and CDR2 SQIVND (reference sequence). This CDR3 is CASSIFDTQYF. The CDR3 DNA sequence: TGTGCCAGTAGTATTTTTGATACGCAGTATTTT. The entire variable domain, with the rest obtained from reference TRBV19 and TRBJ2-3, is as follows: DGGITQSPKYLFRKEGQNVTLSCEQNLNHDAMYWYRQDPGQGLRLIYYSQIVNDFQKGDIAEGYSVSREKKESFPLTVTSAQKNPTAFYLCASSIFDTQYFGPGTRLTVL.

V gene TRBV27 combines with J gene TRBJ2-3; possibly TRBD2 for D (6 bases). CDR3 length: 14 amino acids. Trimming cost V 2 bases and J 3 bases, with 9 bases left between them. The germline V gene encodes CDR1 MNHEY and CDR2 SMNVEV (reference sequence). In DNA form, the CDR3 reads TGTGCCAGCAGTTTACGGAGGGAAACAGATACGCAGTATTTT. Protein: CASSLRRETDTQYF.

The chain employs TRBV9 and TRBJ2-7, with 8 bases identical to TRBD1. V lost 4 bases to trimming and J lost 3 bases; unmatched junction nucleotides: 9. This CDR3 spans 15 amino acids. Germline V gene data show CDR1 as SGDLS and CDR2 as YYNGEE. In DNA form, the CDR3 reads TGTGCCAGCAGCTCAGGGGGCGGCACATTCTACGAGCAGTACTTC. Translation: CASSSGGGTFYEQYF.

This sequence joins TRBV6-5 and TRBJ1-1; TRBD1 matches 8 bases. The V gene's germline CDR1 is MNHEY and CDR2 SVGAGI. There are 15 residues in the CDR3. V shed 4 bases and J 1 base; nucleotides not matched to a gene: 5. The CDR3: CASSSHDRGNTEAFF. The DNA for the CDR3 is TGTGCCAGCAGTTCCCACGACAGGGGGAACACTGAAGCTTTCTTT.

The gene calls are TRBV4-1 and TRBJ2-1; TRBD2 is a possible D gene (5 bases). V dropped 5 bases and J dropped 3 bases, with 8 bases sitting between them. Germline V lookup: CDR1 MGHRA, CDR2 YSYEKL. This CDR3 region has 13 residues. As DNA, the CDR3 is TGCGCCAGCAGCGCCCGGGGCTACAATGAGCAGTTCTTC. This codes for CASSARGYNEQFF.

CDR3 protein: CASMGQAGTGELFF. In DNA, the CDR3 is TGCGCCAGCATGGGACAGGCTGGCACCGGGGAGCTGTTTTTT. This sequence joins TRBV10-1 and TRBJ2-2, with TRBD1 identical over 8 bases. The CDR3 length is 14 residues. In germline, CDR1 is WNHNN, CDR2 SYGVQD (reference sequence). V was clipped by 7 bases and J by 4 bases; unmatched bases: 5.

This chain connects TRBV5-6 to TRBJ2-3; D is undetermined. CDR1 is SGHDT, CDR2 YYEEEE, per germline. The CDR3 spans 12 residues. V was cut by 3 bases and J by 4 bases, with 6 bases left in between. CDR3 in DNA: TGTGCCAGCAGCTACGATGCAGATACGCAGTATTTT. It encodes CASSYDADTQYF.